The TCR beta chain under discussion was sequenced for a study of cytotoxic CD8 clonotypes in ibrutinib-treated CLL. General study findings and limits: Rare overall, public clonotypes shrank or held steady under therapy. Baseline clonality, higher than in age-matched healthy donors, tracked circulating CD8+ T-cell counts.

Investigators sought sequencing depths of between 1 in 200,000 and 1 in 1 million T cells. The table came from immunoSEQ multiplex PCR; TCRdb's copy has only in-frame clones and leaves some out. The table has 110,000 to 150,000 clones, roughly three quarters seen once; the top ten hold around 5%. Trimming cost V 10 bases and J 2 bases, with 14 bases left between them. This CDR3 has 13 residues. Germline V lookup: CDR1 ENHRY, CDR2 SYGVKD. Concerning this clone: Its target is unknown.

Sequenced here: PBMCs, sampled after 24 months of ibrutinib treatment. The TCR originated in a human donor with chronic lymphocytic leukemia. This sequence joins TRBV10-3 and TRBJ2-5; a possible D gene is TRBD2 (5 bases). The CDR3 here is CATAGVGQETQYF. The DNA of the CDR3 is TGTGCCACAGCCGGGGTTGGGCAAGAGACCCAGTACTTC.